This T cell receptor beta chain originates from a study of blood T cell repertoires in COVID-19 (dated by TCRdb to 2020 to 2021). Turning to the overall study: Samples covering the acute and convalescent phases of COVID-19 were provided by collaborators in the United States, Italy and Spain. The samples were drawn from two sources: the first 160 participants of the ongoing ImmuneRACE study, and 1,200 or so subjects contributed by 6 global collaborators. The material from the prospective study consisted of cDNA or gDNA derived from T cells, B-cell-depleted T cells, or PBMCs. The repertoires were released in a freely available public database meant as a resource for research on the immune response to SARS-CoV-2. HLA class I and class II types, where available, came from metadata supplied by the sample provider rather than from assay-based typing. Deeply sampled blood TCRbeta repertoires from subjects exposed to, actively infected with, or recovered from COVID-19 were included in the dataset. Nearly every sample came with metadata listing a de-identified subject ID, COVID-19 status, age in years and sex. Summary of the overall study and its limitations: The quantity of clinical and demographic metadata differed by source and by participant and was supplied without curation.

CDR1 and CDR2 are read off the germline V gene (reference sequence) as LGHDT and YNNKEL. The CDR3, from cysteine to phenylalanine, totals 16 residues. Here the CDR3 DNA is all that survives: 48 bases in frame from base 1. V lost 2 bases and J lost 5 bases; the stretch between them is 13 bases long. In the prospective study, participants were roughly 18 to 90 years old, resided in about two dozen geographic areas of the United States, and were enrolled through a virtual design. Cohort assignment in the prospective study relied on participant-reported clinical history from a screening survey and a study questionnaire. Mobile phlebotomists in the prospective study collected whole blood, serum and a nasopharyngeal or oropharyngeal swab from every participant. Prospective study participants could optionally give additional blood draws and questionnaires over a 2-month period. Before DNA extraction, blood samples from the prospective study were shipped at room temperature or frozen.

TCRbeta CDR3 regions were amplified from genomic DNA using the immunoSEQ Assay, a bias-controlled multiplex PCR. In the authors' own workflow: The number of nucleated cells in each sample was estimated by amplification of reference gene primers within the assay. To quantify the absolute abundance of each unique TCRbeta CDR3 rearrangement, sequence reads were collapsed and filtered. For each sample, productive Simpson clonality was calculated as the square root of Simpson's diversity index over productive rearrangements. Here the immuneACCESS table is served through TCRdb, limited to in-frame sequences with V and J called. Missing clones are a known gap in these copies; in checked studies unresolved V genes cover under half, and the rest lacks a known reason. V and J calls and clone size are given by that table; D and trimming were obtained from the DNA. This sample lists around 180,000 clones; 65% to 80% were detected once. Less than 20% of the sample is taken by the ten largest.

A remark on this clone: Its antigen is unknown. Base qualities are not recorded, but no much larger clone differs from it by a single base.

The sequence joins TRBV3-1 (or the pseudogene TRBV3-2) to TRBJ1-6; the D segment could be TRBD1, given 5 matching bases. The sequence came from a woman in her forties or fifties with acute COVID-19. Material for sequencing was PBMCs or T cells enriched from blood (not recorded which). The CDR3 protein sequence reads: CASSQNSGANNSPLHF. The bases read TGTGCCAGCAGCCAAAATTCTGGGGCGAATAATTCACCCCTCCACTTT.